The entry below gives a single T cell receptor beta chain sequence along with its context. The ends lost 0 bases at V and 4 bases at J; junction bases unmatched: 1. Germline V CDR1 and CDR2: SGDLS, YYNGEE. This CDR3 region has 15 residues. The sample is drawn from a study of blood T cell repertoires in COVID-19. About the research overall: Sites across the United States, Italy and Spain contributed samples from acute and convalescent COVID-19. T cells, B-cell-depleted T cells, or PBMCs provided the cDNA or gDNA that served as material.

In the original workflow: Reference gene primers were amplified, and this amplification served to estimate nucleated cell counts. Only in-frame clones appear in the TCRdb table, and some are missing; sequencing was by immunoSEQ multiplex PCR. From that table come the V and J calls and clone size; the DNA was used to work out D and trimming. The table records roughly 90,000 clones, roughly 80% of them present only once. This clonotype was obtained from a woman aged 80 or older with active or convalescent COVID-19. What was sequenced was peripheral blood. The chain has TRBV9 and TRBJ2-1, with 10 bases identical to TRBD2. Here the CDR3 reads CASSVATSGYNEQFF. For the CDR3, the DNA is TGTGCCAGCAGCGTAGCGACTAGCGGGTACAATGAGCAGTTCTTC.